This T cell receptor (beta chain) comes out of a study of memory CD4+ T cells and cytomegalovirus serostatus. As for the study in general: Healthy Belgian adult donors included under ten CMV-positive and some 24 CMV-negative people.

Libraries were prepared by immunoSEQ multiplex PCR; TCRdb keeps only in-frame clonotypes and omits some of them. The repertoire includes 50,000 to 65,000 clones, about 78% of them detected once, and roughly 0.8% sits in the top ten. Single viable CD3+CD4+CD8-CD45RO+ cells were sorted as the memory CD4+ T cells. Positive selection with CD4 microbeads enriched total CD4+ T cells. With 2 bases removed from V and 4 bases from J, the gap between germline ends came to 11 bases. Germline assignment: CDR1 MNHNS and CDR2 SASEGT. The CDR3 has 14 amino acids. Sequencing input: memory CD4+ T cells from blood. V usage is TRBV6-1 and J usage is TRBJ1-2; D not certain. This sequence was found in an adult in good health and CMV-seronegative. The CDR3 loop is CASSEPKVSYGYTF. For the CDR3, the DNA is TGTGCCAGCAGTGAACCGAAAGTCAGCTATGGCTACACCTTC.